The 19 T cell receptor beta chains below come from one sample, sequenced in a study of CD8+ T cells in alopecia areata. It was cDNA, reverse transcribed from extracted RNA, that served as the sequencing template. Method: immunoSEQ multiplex PCR; TCRdb's copy keeps in-frame clones and lacks some. In the table there are tens of thousands of clones, just over 50% of which are singletons. The sequencing sample was made of NKG2D-high CD8+ T cells sorted from blood. These receptors were obtained from a human donor with alopecia areata.

The rearrangement uses TRBV2 and TRBJ2-7; a weak D match, TRBD1 (5 bases). V was shortened by 6 bases and J by 2 bases, with 8 bases between the two germline ends. The CDR3 runs 12 residues. Germline V gene lookup returns CDR1 SNHLY and CDR2 FYNNEI. This CDR3 reads CASSGHPYEQYF. In nucleotides, the CDR3 is TGTGCCAGCAGCGGACATCCCTACGAGCAGTACTTC.

The CDR3 DNA sequence: TGCGCCAGCAGTCAGAGGACGGCGGAAGAGACCCAGTACTTC. Translation: CASSQRTAEETQYF. J is TRBJ2-5 and V is TRBV23-1; D is unresolved. TRBV23-1 is an ORF, and what it does is uncertain. V was cut by 3 bases and J by 3 bases, with 11 bases left in between. This CDR3 comprises 14 residues.

This clone was counted between two and nine times. The V and J genes are TRBV7-2 and TRBJ2-3; possibly TRBD1 for D (5 bases). Germline V CDR1 and CDR2: SGHTA, FQGNSA. Trimming stripped 6 bases from V and 0 bases from J, with 13 bases between. The length of the CDR3 is 15 residues. The CDR3 protein is CASRIGVQSTDTQYF. In DNA, the CDR3 is TGTGCCAGCAGGATAGGGGTACAGAGCACAGATACGCAGTATTTT.

The rearrangement joins TRBV6-1 to TRBJ2-2; D is undetermined. This CDR3 region has 11 residues. The germline CDR1 and CDR2 sequences are MNHNS and SASEGT. V was trimmed by 7 bases and J by 7 bases, leaving 7 bases between them. The CDR3 nucleotides are TGTGCCAGCAAGTGGGTCGGGGAGCTGTTTTTT. Its translation is CASKWVGELFF.

V and J are TRBV29-1 and TRBJ1-1, with D tentatively TRBD1 (5 bases). Germline CDR1 SQVTM, CDR2 ANQGSEA. V gave up 3 bases and J gave up 4 bases, with 15 bases separating them. The CDR3 spans 14 residues. The CDR3 region is CSVEGGKEGTEAFF. In DNA, the CDR3 is TGCAGCGTTGAGGGGGGGAAAGAGGGCACTGAAGCTTTCTTT.

The chain combines TRBV29-1 with TRBJ2-7; a weak D match, TRBD2 (5 bases). CDR1 SQVTM and CDR2 ANQGSEA come from the germline V gene. V lost 1 base, J lost 7 bases, and 8 bases lay in between. CDR3 size: 11 residues. The DNA of the CDR3 is TGCAGCGTTGAAGGTGAGGGAGAGCAGTACTTC. Its protein product is CSVEGEGEQYF.

The chain has TRBV27 and TRBJ2-5; D is ambiguous. V lost 3 bases, J lost 1 base, and 6 bases lay in between. The CDR3 length is 13 residues. Germline V lookup: CDR1 MNHEY, CDR2 SMNVEV (reference sequence). The chain's CDR3 is CASSLVTQETQYF. The CDR3 DNA sequence: TGTGCCAGCAGTTTGGTGACCCAAGAGACCCAGTACTTC.

The V call is TRBV29-1, the J call TRBJ2-7; 10 bases line up with TRBD1. There are 14 residues in the CDR3. The germline gives CDR1 SQVTM, CDR2 ANQGSEA. J was trimmed by 5 bases and V by 5 bases; bases with no gene match: 9. CDR3 residues: CSVNPGQGWDEQYF. Written as DNA, the CDR3 is TGCAGCGTTAATCCGGGACAGGGGTGGGACGAGCAGTACTTC.

The chain links TRBV5-6 to TRBJ2-5, with 12 bases lining up with TRBD2. Germline-derived CDR1 and CDR2 are SGHDT and YYEEEE. CDR3 length: 14 amino acids. The J segment lost 1 base and the V segment lost 5 bases, leaving 0 bases of the junction unmatched. The CDR3 bases are TGTGCCAGCAGGACTAGCGGGGGCCAAGAGACCCAGTACTTC. Protein product: CASRTSGGQETQYF.

The J gene is TRBJ1-1, the V gene TRBV4-3; D is ambiguous. This CDR3 has 13 residues. Germline-derived CDR1 and CDR2 are LGHNA and YSLEER. Trimming took 4 bases from V and 1 from J, leaving 7 bases between them. This CDR3 is CASSPSGNTEAFF. The CDR3 DNA follows: TGCGCCAGCAGCCCCTCAGGGAACACTGAAGCTTTCTTT.

The DNA of the CDR3 is TGTGCCAGCAGCAACCGGGACAGGGTCTACGAGCAGTACTTC. Translation: CASSNRDRVYEQYF. This chain uses TRBV5-6 with TRBJ2-7, with 9 positions matching TRBD1. Trimming at V came to 4 bases and at J to 3 bases, leaving 5 bases not matched to a gene. The CDR3 is made up of 14 amino acids. Per the germline V gene, CDR1 is SGHDT and CDR2 is YYEEEE.

This clone was seen a handful of times. The CDR3, as DNA: TGCAGCGTTGAGGGAGGTAGAAGCTACGAGCAGTACTTC. Translation gives CSVEGGRSYEQYF. This chain links TRBV29-1 with TRBJ2-5; possibly TRBD2 for D (6 bases). The J call may not be correct, given that the DNA end is closer to TRBJ2-7. The CDR3 runs to 13 residues. Looked up from germline, CDR1 is SQVTM and CDR2 is ANQGSEA.

The chain carries TRBV29-1 and TRBJ1-2; possible D gene TRBD1, 5 bases. V shed 3 bases and J shed 4 bases, with 6 bases lying between them. Per germline, CDR1 SQVTM and CDR2 ANQGSEA. This CDR3 is 11 amino acids long. The CDR3 here is CSVDGGYGYTF. In DNA, the CDR3 is TGCAGCGTTGATGGGGGCTATGGCTACACCTTC.

This chain uses TRBV30 with TRBJ2-2, with a possible D match to TRBD2 (5 bases). V was pared by 4 bases and J by 5 bases, with 14 bases between. The CDR3 has 14 amino acids. Looked up from germline, CDR1 is GTSNPN and CDR2 is SVGIG (reference sequence). The CDR3 DNA reads as TGTGCCTGGACGGCTCCGGGGTTTACCGGGGAGCTGTTTTTT. This sequence encodes CAWTAPGFTGELFF.

The chain employs TRBV28 and TRBJ1-2, with 8 nucleotides matching TRBD1. This CDR3 is 11 amino acids long. After removal of 5 bases from V and 13 bases from J, the junction contained 6 bases not matched to a gene. Looked up from germline, CDR1 is MDHEN and CDR2 is SYDVKM. The CDR3, as DNA: TGTGCCAGCAGTACACGGACAGGGACCACCTTC. It encodes CASSTRTGTTF.

The chain uses TRBV14 and TRBJ1-2; D possibly corresponds to TRBD1 (5 bases). This CDR3 is built from 15 residues. Trimming stripped 3 bases from V and 4 bases from J, with 15 bases between. Germline V gene data show CDR1 as SGHDN and CDR2 as FVKESK. CDR3 in DNA: TGTGCCAGCAGCCAGACCCAGGGACTCGGCTATGGCTACACCTTC. Translating it yields CASSQTQGLGYGYTF.

This chain links TRBV2 with TRBJ2-5; perhaps TRBD1 as D (6 bases). This CDR3 spans 11 amino acids. Deletions cut 5 bases from V and 9 bases from J, with 10 bases between. CDR1 and CDR2 from the germline V gene are SNHLY and FYNNEI. The CDR3 spells CASSLQGSQYF. The CDR3 DNA reads as TGTGCCAGCAGTTTACAGGGATCCCAGTACTTC.

This chain joins TRBV7-2 and TRBJ2-7; 8 nucleotides match TRBD2. In germline, CDR1 is SGHTA, CDR2 FQGNSA. V gave up 5 bases and J gave up 2 bases; unmatched junction bases: 5. The length of the CDR3 is 14 residues. The CDR3 nucleotides read TGTGCCAGCAGCCGATTGGGACTAGCCTACGAGCAGTACTTC. This codes for CASSRLGLAYEQYF.

This clone showed up just a few times. CDR3 coding DNA: TGTGCCAGTAGTATCATTCACCCGACAAGGGAGGGAGATACGCAGTATTTT. Amino acids: CASSIIHPTREGDTQYF. This chain joins TRBV19 and TRBJ2-3; TRBD2 agrees at 7 bases. This CDR3 is 17 amino acids long. J lost 5 bases, V lost 3 bases, and 14 bases had no gene match. Germline values: CDR1 LNHDA, CDR2 SQIVND (reference sequence).